This T cell receptor (beta chain) was profiled in a study of neoadjuvant anti-PD-1 for oral cavity cancer. Blood cells were analyzed directly, without culture or expansion. Repertoires were generated with immunoSEQ multiplex PCR, while TCRdb's copy carries only in-frame clones and drops some. The table shows approximately 6,800 clones, with about three quarters occurring only once. Per germline, CDR1 SGDLS and CDR2 YYNGEE. With 0 bases removed from V and 0 bases from J, the gap between germline ends came to 5 bases. The length of the CDR3 is 14 residues. As regards this clone: What it binds is unknown.

Study-level results: Post-nivolumab, blood T cell clonality was significantly elevated in non-responders. Only a few patients per response group were TCR-analyzed; validation needed. Higher pretreatment Treg/Th17 ratios tracked higher pretreatment blood clonality.

The V call is TRBV9, the J call TRBJ2-3, with unresolved D. The sequences come from PBMCs, collected before nivolumab (anti-PD-1) treatment. This TCR derives from a person aged 35-80 years with oral cavity squamous cell carcinoma. This chain's CDR3 is CASSVAGSTDTQYF. CDR3 coding DNA: TGTGCCAGCAGCGTAGCCGGTAGCACAGATACGCAGTATTTT.